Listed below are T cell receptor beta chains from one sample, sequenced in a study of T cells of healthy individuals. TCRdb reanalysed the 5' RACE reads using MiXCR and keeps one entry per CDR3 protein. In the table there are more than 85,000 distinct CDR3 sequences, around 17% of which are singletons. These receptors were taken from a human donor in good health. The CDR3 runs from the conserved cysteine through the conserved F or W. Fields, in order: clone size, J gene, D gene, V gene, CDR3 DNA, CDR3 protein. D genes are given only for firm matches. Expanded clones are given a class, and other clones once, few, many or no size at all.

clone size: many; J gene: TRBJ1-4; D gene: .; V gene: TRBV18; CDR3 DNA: TGTGCCAGCTCACCTATGGGTCAGACTAATGAAAAACTGTTTTTT; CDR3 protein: CASSPMGQTNEKLFF
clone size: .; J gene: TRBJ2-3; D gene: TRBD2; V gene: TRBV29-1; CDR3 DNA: TGCAGCGTTGAAACGGGGGGGACAGATACGCAGTATTTT; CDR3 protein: CSVETGGTDTQYF
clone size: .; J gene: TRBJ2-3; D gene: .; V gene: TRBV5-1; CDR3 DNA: TGCGCCAGCAGCTTGGGATTGCGGGCAACCACAGATACGCAGTATTTT; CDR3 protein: CASSLGLRATTDTQYF
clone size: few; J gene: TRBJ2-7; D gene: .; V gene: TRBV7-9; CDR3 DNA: TGTGCCAGCAGCCTGGCACCGACAACCGAGCAGTACTTC; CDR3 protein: CASSLAPTTEQYF
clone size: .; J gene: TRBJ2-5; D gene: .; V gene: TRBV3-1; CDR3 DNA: TGTGCCAGCAGCCGTCCCAGGGGGGCACAACAAGAGACCCAGTACTTC; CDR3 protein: CASSRPRGAQQETQYF
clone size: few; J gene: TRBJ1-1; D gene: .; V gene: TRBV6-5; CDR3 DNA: TGTGCCAGCAGTTACGACAGGAGGAACACTGAAGCTTTCTTT; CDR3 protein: CASSYDRRNTEAFF
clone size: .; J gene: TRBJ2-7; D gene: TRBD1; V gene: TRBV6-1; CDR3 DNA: TGTGCCAGCAGCGGTGGGACAGCCGGTTACGAGCAGTACTTC; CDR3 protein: CASSGGTAGYEQYF
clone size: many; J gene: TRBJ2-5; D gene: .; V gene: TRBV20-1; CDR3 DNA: TGCAGTGCTAGGAAGGGCGGCGTTACCTCAGAGACCCAGTACTTC; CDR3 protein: CSARKGGVTSETQYF
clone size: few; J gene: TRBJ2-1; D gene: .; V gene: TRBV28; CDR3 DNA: TGTGCCAGCAGTTTTGGGGGATCCTACAATGAGCAGTTCTTC; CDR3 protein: CASSFGGSYNEQFF
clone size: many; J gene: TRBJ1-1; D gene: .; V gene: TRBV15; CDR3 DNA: TGTGCCACCAGCAGGGCCGGGACCGAATATATGAACACTGAAGCTTTCTTT; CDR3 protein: CATSRAGTEYMNTEAFF
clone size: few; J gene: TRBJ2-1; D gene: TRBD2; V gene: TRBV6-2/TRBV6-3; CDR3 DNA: TGTGCCAGCAGTTACCGGCTAGCGGGGGGGAATGAGCAGTTCTTC; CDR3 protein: CASSYRLAGGNEQFF
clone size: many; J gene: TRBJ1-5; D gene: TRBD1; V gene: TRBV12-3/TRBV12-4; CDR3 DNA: TGTGCCAGCAGTTTAGTGGGACAGGGCGATCAGCCCCAGCATTTT; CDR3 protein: CASSLVGQGDQPQHF
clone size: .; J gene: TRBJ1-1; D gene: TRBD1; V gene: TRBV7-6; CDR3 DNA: TGTGCCAGCAGCTTAGGGCGACAGGGAACTGAAGCTTTCTTT; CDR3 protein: CASSLGRQGTEAFF
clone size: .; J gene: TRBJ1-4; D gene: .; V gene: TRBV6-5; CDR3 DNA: TGTGCCAGCAGTTACGACTCTGCGGGCGGCGGGGAAAAACTGTTTTTT; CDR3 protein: CASSYDSAGGGEKLFF
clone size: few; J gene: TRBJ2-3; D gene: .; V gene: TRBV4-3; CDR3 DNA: TGCGCCAGCAGCCAAGCCACCCGTCGTGGGGATACGCAGTATTTT; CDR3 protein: CASSQATRRGDTQYF
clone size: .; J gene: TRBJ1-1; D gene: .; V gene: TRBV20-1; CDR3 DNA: TGCAGTGCTAGAGATCGGACTCTGGCAGCTTTCTTT; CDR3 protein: CSARDRTLAAFF
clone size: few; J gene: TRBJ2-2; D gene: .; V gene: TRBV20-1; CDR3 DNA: TGCAGTGCTAGTGTTCCTGCCGGGACACTACACAACGGGGAGCTGTTTTTT; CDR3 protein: CSASVPAGTLHNGELFF
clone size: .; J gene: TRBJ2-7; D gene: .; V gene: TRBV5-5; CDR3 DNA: TGTGCCAGCAGCGGTAGCGGAGGAACCTACGAGCAGTACTTC; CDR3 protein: CASSGSGGTYEQYF
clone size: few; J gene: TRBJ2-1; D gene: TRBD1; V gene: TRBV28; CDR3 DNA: TGTGCCAGCAGTTTGACAGGGATTGAGCAGTTCTTC; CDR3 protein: CASSLTGIEQFF
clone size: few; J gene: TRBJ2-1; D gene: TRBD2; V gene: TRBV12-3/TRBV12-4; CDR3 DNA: TGTGCCAGCAGGGCTAGCGGGAGGGCCAATGAGCAGTTCTTC; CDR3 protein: CASRASGRANEQFF
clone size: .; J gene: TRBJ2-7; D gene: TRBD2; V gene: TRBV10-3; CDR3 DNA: TGTGCCATCAGTGACGGGCGGGAGTGGGCCTACGAGCAGTACTTC; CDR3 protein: CAISDGREWAYEQYF
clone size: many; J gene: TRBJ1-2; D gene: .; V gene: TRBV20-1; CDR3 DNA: TGCAGTGCTAGAGATATTTTACAGCCAAACTATGGCTACACCTTC; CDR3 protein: CSARDILQPNYGYTF
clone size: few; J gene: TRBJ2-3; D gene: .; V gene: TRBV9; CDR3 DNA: TGTGCCAGCAGCGTATTCCAGGGTAAAGATACGCAGTATTTT; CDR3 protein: CASSVFQGKDTQYF
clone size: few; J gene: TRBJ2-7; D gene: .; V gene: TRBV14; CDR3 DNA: TGTGCCAGCAGCCAAGATCGGTTGGCGGCGGGGAGAAACGAGCAGTACTTC; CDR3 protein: CASSQDRLAAGRNEQYF
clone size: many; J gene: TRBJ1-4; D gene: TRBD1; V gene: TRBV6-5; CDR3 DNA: TGTGCCAGCAGCCGGACAGGGTGGGGAGCGTGGGCTAATGAAAAACTGTTTTTT; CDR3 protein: CASSRTGWGAWANEKLFF
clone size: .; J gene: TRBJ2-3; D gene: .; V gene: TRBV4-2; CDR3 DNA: TGTGCCAGCAGCCAAGAGGGCAGGGCCTCACGAGATACGCAGTATTTT; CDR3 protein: CASSQEGRASRDTQYF
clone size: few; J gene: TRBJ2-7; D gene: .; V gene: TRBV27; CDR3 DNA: TGTGCCAGCAGGGGCCCCTACGAGCAGTACTTC; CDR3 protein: CASRGPYEQYF
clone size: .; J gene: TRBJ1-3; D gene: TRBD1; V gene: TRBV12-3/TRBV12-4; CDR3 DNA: TGTGCCAGCAGAGACACAGGGGGCTCTGGAAACACCATATATTTT; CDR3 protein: CASRDTGGSGNTIYF